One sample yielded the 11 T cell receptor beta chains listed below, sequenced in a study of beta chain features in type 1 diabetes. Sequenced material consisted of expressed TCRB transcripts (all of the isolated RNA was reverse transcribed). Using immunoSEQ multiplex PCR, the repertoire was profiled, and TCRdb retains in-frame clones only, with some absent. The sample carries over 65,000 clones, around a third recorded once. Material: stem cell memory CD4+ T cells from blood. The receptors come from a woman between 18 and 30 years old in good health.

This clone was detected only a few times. The CDR3, as DNA: TGTGCCAGCACCCCAGGGGGATTGAACCAAGAGACCCAGTACTTC. This gives the protein CASTPGGLNQETQYF. The V call is TRBV9, the J call TRBJ2-5; 7 bases agree with TRBD1. The CDR3 extends over 15 amino acids. V trimming: 6 bases; J trimming: 0 bases; junction bases outside the gene matches: 8. Germline V gene sequence: CDR1 SGDLS, CDR2 YYNGEE.

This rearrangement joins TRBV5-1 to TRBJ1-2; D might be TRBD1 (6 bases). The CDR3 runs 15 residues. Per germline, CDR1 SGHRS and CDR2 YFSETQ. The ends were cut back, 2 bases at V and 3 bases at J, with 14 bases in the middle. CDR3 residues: CASSFEPGDHYGYTF. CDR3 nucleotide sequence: TGCGCCAGCAGCTTCGAACCAGGGGACCACTATGGCTACACCTTC.

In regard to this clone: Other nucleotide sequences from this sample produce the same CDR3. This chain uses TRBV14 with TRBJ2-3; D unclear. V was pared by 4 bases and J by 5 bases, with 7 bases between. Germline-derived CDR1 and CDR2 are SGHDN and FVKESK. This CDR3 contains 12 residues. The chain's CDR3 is CASSPGVDTQYF. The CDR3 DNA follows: TGTGCCAGCAGCCCCGGTGTAGATACGCAGTATTTT.

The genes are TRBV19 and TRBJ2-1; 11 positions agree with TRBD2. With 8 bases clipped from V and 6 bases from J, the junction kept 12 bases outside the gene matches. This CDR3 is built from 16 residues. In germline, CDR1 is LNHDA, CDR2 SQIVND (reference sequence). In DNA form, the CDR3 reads TGTGCCAGTTCAACTAGCGGGAGAGGGGGTGGCAATGAGCAGTTCTTC. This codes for CASSTSGRGGGNEQFF.

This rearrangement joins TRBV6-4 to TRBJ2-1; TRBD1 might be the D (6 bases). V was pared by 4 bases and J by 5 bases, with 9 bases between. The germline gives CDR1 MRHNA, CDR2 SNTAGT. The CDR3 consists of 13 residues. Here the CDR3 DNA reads TGTGCCAGCAGTGTGACAGGTGACAATGAGCAGTTCTTC. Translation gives CASSVTGDNEQFF.

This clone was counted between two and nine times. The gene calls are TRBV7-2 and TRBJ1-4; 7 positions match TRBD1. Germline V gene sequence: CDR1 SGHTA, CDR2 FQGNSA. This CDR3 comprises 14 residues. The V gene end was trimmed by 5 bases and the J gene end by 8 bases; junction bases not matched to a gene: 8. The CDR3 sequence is CASSDQTGHEKLFF. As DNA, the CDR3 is TGTGCCAGCAGCGACCAGACAGGGCACGAAAAACTGTTTTTT.

The CDR3 reads CASSVASSRGRNKEAFF. In DNA, the CDR3 is TGTGCCAGCAGCGTAGCTTCCTCCAGGGGCCGAAATAAAGAAGCTTTCTTT. The V gene is TRBV9, the J gene TRBJ1-1; perhaps TRBD1 as D (6 bases). The CDR3 sequence is 17 residues long. Germline V gives CDR1 SGDLS, CDR2 YYNGEE. Trimming removed 0 bases at V and 8 bases at J, with 23 bases between.

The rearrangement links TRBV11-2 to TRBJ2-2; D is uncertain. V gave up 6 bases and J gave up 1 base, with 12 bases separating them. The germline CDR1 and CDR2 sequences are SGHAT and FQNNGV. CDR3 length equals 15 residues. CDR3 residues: CASSLYSGNTGELFF. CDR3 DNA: TGTGCCAGCAGTTTATACTCGGGGAACACCGGGGAGCTGTTTTTT.

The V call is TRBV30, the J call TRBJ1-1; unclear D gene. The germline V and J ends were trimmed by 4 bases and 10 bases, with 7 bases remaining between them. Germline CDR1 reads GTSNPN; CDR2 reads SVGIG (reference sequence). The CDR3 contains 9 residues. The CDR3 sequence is CAWKPGAFF. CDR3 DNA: TGTGCCTGGAAGCCTGGAGCTTTCTTT.

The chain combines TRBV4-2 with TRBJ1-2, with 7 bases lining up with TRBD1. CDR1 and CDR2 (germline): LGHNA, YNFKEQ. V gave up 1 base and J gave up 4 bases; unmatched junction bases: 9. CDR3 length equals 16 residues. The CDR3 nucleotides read TGTGCCAGCAGCCAAGTGATGGGGGACAGCTCCTATGGCTACACCTTC. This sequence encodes CASSQVMGDSSYGYTF.

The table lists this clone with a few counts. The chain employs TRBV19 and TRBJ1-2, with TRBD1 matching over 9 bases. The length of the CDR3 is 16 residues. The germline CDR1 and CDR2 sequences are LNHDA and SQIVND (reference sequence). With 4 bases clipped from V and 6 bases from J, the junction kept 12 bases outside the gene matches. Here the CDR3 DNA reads TGTGCCAGTAGTAGAGAGCAGGACAGGGGAAGGAATGGCTACACCTTC. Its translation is CASSREQDRGRNGYTF. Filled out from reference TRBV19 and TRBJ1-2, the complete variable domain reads DGGITQSPKYLFRKEGQNVTLSCEQNLNHDAMYWYRQDPGQGLRLIYYSQIVNDFQKGDIAEGYSVSREKKESFPLTVTSAQKNPTAFYLCASSREQDRGRNGYTFGSGTRLTVV.